This T cell receptor (beta chain) was recorded in a study of T-cell reconstitution after alpha-beta-depleted transplantation in children. Unique molecular identifiers were built into the TCRbeta library. TCRdb processed the PCR reads anew with MiXCR; each CDR3 protein has one entry. The table includes 300,000 to 400,000 distinct CDR3 sequences, roughly 21% detected once. The CDR3 contains 16 residues. V lost 5 bases, J lost 2 bases, and 9 bases stayed unmatched. This clonotype appeared a few times. Its antigen is as yet unknown. Regarding the study as a whole: Where alpha-beta T cells came from about two months after transplant was reportedly several hundred expanded graft clones. Diversity and T-cell counts at one year after transplant derived mostly from new T cells. Certain patients had high TCRbeta diversity at day 60, and it came from recipient T cells and thymic progenitors that survived.

Sequences were derived from PBMCs, mostly from graft donor cells, sampled 180 days after TCRalphabeta/CD19-depleted stem cell transplant. This chain joins TRBV12-3 or TRBV12-4 and TRBJ2-3, with 8 bases identical to TRBD2. The source of this sequence is a male patient between 10 and 17 years old who had a stem cell transplant for acute lymphoblastic leukemia, so the T cells may come from the graft donor. The CDR3 region has the DNA TGTGCCAGCAGTGGTAGACTAGCGTTCCCCACAGATACGCAGTATTTT. Translating gives CASSGRLAFPTDTQYF.